This T cell receptor beta chain was profiled in a study of siplizumab effects on memory and regulatory T cells. Study-wide results and caveats: Naive T cells looked more diverse than memory cells, and they looked like major contributors to the alloresponse. Under siplizumab, an average around 64% of mappable alloreactive CD4+ clones were Treg-derived, compared with around 25% in controls.

Clones were read by immunoSEQ multiplex PCR, and TCRdb kept only the in-frame ones, dropping some. The data contain over 90,000 clones, roughly nine tenths of them seen just once; the ten biggest clones take up more than 0.95%. The germline gives CDR1 MDHEN, CDR2 SYDVKM. V lost 3 bases, J lost 7 bases, and 9 bases stayed unmatched. The CDR3 consists of 16 residues. As for this clone: Its matching antigen is unknown.

Input material: CD4+ T cells sorted from blood. The J gene is TRBJ1-6, the V gene TRBV28; 7 nucleotides align to TRBD1. The TCR comes from a human donor in good health. The CDR3 region has the DNA TGTGCCAGCAGTTTCTTAGGTAGGGGGCAAAATTCACCCCTCCACTTT. This translates into CASSFLGRGQNSPLHF. Complete variable domain (other parts from reference TRBV28 and TRBJ1-6): DVKVTQSSRYLVKRTGEKVFLECVQDMDHENMFWYRQDPGLGLRLIYFSYDVKMKEKGDIPEGYSVSREKKERFSLILESASTNQTSMYLCASSFLGRGQNSPLHFGNGTRLTVT.